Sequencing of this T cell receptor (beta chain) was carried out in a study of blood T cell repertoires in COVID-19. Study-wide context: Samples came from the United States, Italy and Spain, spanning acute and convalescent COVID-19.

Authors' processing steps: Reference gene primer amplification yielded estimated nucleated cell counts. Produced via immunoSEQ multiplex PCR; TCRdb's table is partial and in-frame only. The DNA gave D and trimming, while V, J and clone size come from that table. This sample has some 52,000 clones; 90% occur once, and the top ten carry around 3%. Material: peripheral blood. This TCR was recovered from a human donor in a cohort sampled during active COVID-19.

The CDR3 DNA is TGCGCCAGCAGCTTGGACGGGAGGGCGGACTATGAGCAGTTCTTC. Its protein product is CASSLDGRADYEQFF. The chain employs TRBV5-1 and TRBJ2-1; TRBD2 matches 8 bases. The V gene end was trimmed by 0 bases and the J gene end by 8 bases; junction bases not matched to a gene: 7. The length of the CDR3 is 15 residues. The germline gives CDR1 SGHRS, CDR2 YFSETQ.